The sequence of this TCR beta chain was determined in a study of early T cells in non-severe SARS-CoV-2 infection. Study context: Unpaired chains resulted from sequencing bulk RNA of unsorted whole blood. Notes on the study in general: A preference for anti-spike CD8 responses marked VDJdb matching, which missed private and CD4 specificities.

The CDR3 consists of 13 residues. The germline V gene has CDR1 KGHSH and CDR2 LQKENI. Trimming took off 2 bases at V and 4 bases at J, with 9 bases between the two ends. Each cDNA molecule carried a unique molecular identifier. In TCRdb, the 5' RACE reads were re-called with MiXCR into one record per CDR3 protein. This table holds approximately 75,000 distinct CDR3 sequences, more than 12% found once. A few counts support this clonotype. The target antigen is unknown. The specimen comprised whole blood, sampled at baseline. The sequence came from an adult who was a healthcare worker with PCR-confirmed SARS-CoV-2 infection or an uninfected control (not recorded which). The V call is TRBV18, the J call TRBJ2-7; D is ambiguous. The CDR3 DNA is TGTGCCAGCTCACCAATGAAAGATTACGAGCAGTACTTC. Protein: CASSPMKDYEQYF. The full variable domain, rest sourced from reference TRBV18 and TRBJ2-7, is NAGVMQNPRHLVRRRGQEARLRCSPMKGHSHVYWYRQLPEEGLKFMVYLQKENIIDESGMPKERFSAEFPKEGPSILRIQQVVRGDSAAYFCASSPMKDYEQYFGPGTRLTVT.